Sequencing of this T cell receptor (beta chain) was carried out in a study of radiotherapy plus CTLA-4 blockade in lung cancer. Study-wide background: Across the patients, objective responses occurred in under 20%, and disease control in roughly 33%. General study findings and limits: Early blood T cell clone dynamics, with interferon-beta, were reported to best predict response.

In chemo-refractory metastatic non-small-cell lung cancer, patients got ipilimumab CTLA-4 blockade together with focal radiation. TCRdb's table, derived via immunoSEQ multiplex PCR, lists solely in-frame clones and lacks some. The sample lists tens of thousands of clones, 65% to 80% occurring once. Trimming took 1 base from V and 4 from J, leaving 7 bases between them. Germline CDR1 is SGHDN and CDR2 is FVKESK. The CDR3 sequence is 13 residues long. Remarks on this clone: Its antigen is unknown.

Specimen: peripheral blood, collected from a patient treated with radiotherapy plus ipilimumab. The chain employs TRBV14 and TRBJ1-2, with no clear D. The source of this sequence is a human donor with non-small cell lung cancer who had a complete response to radiotherapy plus ipilimumab. The CDR3 spells CASSQVTAYGYTF. CDR3 coding DNA: TGTGCCAGCAGCCAAGTTACAGCCTATGGCTACACCTTC.